These T cell receptor beta chains were read from a single sample in a study of blood T cell repertoires in COVID-19. Assay used: immunoSEQ multiplex PCR; TCRdb lists only in-frame clones, some missing. Of hundreds of thousands of clones listed, 85% to 90% are singletons. Sample: PBMCs or T cells enriched from blood (not recorded which). The receptors shown here come from a man aged 35-49 years who had recovered from COVID-19. Both conserved end residues are part of each CDR3. D genes are given only for firm matches. The size field is filled for only some rows; it gives once, few, many or a size class.

j_gene	v_gene	d_gene	abundance	CDR3nt	CDR3aa
TRBJ2-3	TRBV4-1	-	-	TGCGCCAGCAGCCAGGGGGCCACCTATTTCGGCACAGATACGCAGTATTTT	CASSQGATYFGTDTQYF
TRBJ2-5	TRBV19	-	-	TGTGCCAGTAAAAGTATCAGTGAGACCCAGTACTTC	CASKSISETQYF
TRBJ2-6	TRBV30	TRBD2	-	TGTGCCGGAGGGACTAGCGGGGGTGTTTGGGCCAACGTCCTGACTTTC	CAGGTSGGVWANVLTF
TRBJ1-5	TRBV7-8	-	-	TGTGCCAGCAGCCAGACAGGGCCCCAGCATTTT	CASSQTGPQHF
TRBJ1-2	TRBV30	-	-	TGTGCCTGGAGTGTTTACAGCTATGGCTACACCTTC	CAWSVYSYGYTF
TRBJ2-7	TRBV19	TRBD2	-	TGTGCCAGTAGTATCACTAGCGGGAGGTGGAGCTCCTACGAGCAGTACTTC	CASSITSGRWSSYEQYF
TRBJ1-4	TRBV2	-	-	TGTGCCACCAAGCAAGAGAAAAACGGGAATGAAAAACTGTTTTTT	CATKQEKNGNEKLFF
TRBJ2-7	TRBV3-1/TRBV3-2	-	-	TGTGCCAGCAGCCAAGATCCCAAACCGCAGGACGAGCAGTACTTC	CASSQDPKPQDEQYF
TRBJ1-3	TRBV7-6	-	-	TGTGCCAGCAGCGCGGGCCCAGGATACTCTGGAAACACCATATATTTT	CASSAGPGYSGNTIYF
TRBJ2-3	TRBV7-3	-	-	TGTGCCAGCAGCGAATCGCGCGGAGAGGGGCAGTATTTT	CASSESRGEGQYF
TRBJ2-7	TRBV6-5	-	-	TGTGCCAGCAGTTACCTTGGTATACAGACGACCTACGAGCAGTACTTC	CASSYLGIQTTYEQYF
TRBJ1-2	TRBV12-5	-	-	TGTGCTAGTGGTTTGGTACTTTTCCCGGACCGGGACATTAACTATGGCTACACCTTC	CASGLVLFPDRDINYGYTF
TRBJ1-1	TRBV15	-	few	TGTGCCACCCGCCTAGGCTGGGGAGGTGAAGCTTTCTTT	CATRLGWGGEAFF
TRBJ2-1	TRBV6-2/TRBV6-3	TRBD2	-	TGTGCCAGCAGTTACCCACCTGCGGCGGGGAGGGCGGGTGAGCAGTTCTTC	CASSYPPAAGRAGEQFF
TRBJ2-3	TRBV9	TRBD2	-	TGTGCCAGCAGCGTAGTTCTAGCGGTGGGTAGCACAGATACGCAGTATTTT	CASSVVLAVGSTDTQYF
TRBJ2-7	TRBV28	TRBD1	-	TGTGCCAGCAGTTTGATACCGGGACAGGGTTCCCACGAGCAGTACTTC	CASSLIPGQGSHEQYF
TRBJ2-7	TRBV5-4	TRBD2	-	TGTGCCAGCAGCCCTTCTCTAGGACTAGCGGGGATTACCTACGAGCAGTACTTC	CASSPSLGLAGITYEQYF